This T cell receptor (beta chain) was sequenced during a study of beta chain features in type 1 diabetes. Study information: All samples combined gave roughly 100,000,000 sorted cells for examination.

Sorted cells reached over 95% purity in every population. Study-wide points: Among all four CD4+ subsets, Type 1 diabetes patients had TCRB CDR3s that were moderately but significantly shorter. PCR might preferentially amplify shorter templates, equally in patients and controls.

Sequenced material consisted of expressed TCRB transcripts (all of the isolated RNA was reverse transcribed). Libraries were prepared by immunoSEQ multiplex PCR; TCRdb keeps only in-frame clonotypes and omits some of them. This sample carries roughly 140,000 clones, roughly 11% of them seen once, and the ten largest clones take about 2%. With respect to this clone: Antigen: not known.

Trimming cost V 5 bases and J 3 bases, with 9 bases left between them. The CDR3 is made up of 13 amino acids. Per the germline V gene, CDR1 is MDHEN and CDR2 is SYDVKM. The source of this sequence is a man aged 18 to 30 in good health. Sequenced: central memory CD4+ T cells from blood. The chain has TRBV28 and TRBJ2-3; tentatively, D is TRBD2 (6 bases). The CDR3 loop reads CASSGGATDTQYF. CDR3 DNA: TGTGCCAGCAGTGGAGGGGCAACAGATACGCAGTATTTT.